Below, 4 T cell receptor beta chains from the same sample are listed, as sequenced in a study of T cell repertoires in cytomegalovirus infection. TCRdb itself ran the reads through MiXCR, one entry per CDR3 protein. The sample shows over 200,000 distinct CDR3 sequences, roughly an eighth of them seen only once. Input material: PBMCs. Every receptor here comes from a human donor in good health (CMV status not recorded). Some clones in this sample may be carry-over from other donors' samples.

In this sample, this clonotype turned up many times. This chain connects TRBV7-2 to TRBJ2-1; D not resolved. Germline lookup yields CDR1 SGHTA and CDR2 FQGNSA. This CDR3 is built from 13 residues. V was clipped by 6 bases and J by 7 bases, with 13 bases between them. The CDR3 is CASRPSWGNEQFF. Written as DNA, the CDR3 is TGTGCCAGCAGGCCTTCGTGGGGTAATGAGCAGTTCTTC. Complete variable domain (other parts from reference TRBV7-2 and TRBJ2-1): GAGVSQSPSNKVTEKGKDVELRCDPISGHTALYWYRQSLGQGLEFLIYFQGNSAPDKSGLPSDRFSAERTGGSVSTLTIQRTQQEDSAVYLCASRPSWGNEQFFGPGTRLTVL.

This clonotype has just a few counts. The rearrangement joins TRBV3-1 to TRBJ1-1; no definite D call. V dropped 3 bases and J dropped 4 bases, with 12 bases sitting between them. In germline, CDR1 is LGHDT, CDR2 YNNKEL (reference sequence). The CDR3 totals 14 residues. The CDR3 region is CASSQGALGTEAFF. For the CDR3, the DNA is TGTGCCAGCAGCCAGGGAGCATTGGGCACTGAAGCTTTCTTT.

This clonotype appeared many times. The CDR3 loop reads CASRSGGSNQPQHF. CDR3 DNA sequence: TGTGCCAGCCGAAGCGGCGGAAGCAATCAGCCCCAGCATTTT. The V gene is TRBV28, the J gene TRBJ1-5; D unclear. V lost 8 bases and J lost 1, with 12 bases in between. This CDR3 is 14 amino acids long. From germline, CDR1 is MDHEN and CDR2 SYDVKM.

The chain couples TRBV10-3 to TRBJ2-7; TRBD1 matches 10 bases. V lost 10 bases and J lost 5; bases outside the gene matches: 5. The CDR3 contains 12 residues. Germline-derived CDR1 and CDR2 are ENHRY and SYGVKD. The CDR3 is CATGQGSHEQYF. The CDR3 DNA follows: TGTGCCACGGGACAGGGGTCTCACGAGCAGTACTTC.